The present T cell receptor beta chain was sequenced within a study of blood T cell repertoires in COVID-19. Overall study context: Samples representing acute and convalescent COVID-19 were sourced from the United States, Italy and Spain. T cells, B-cell-depleted T cells, or PBMCs supplied cDNA or gDNA.

The protocol was immunoSEQ multiplex PCR, while the TCRdb copy is restricted to in-frame clones and leaves out a portion. The sample lists about 210,000 clones, about 85% occurring once. The sample taken for sequencing was peripheral blood. This clonotype was obtained from a man aged 65 to 85 with acute or convalescent COVID-19.

The CDR3 loop reads CASSPNYSDTQYF. The CDR3 nucleotides are TGTGCCAGCTCACCAAATTACTCAGATACGCAGTATTTT. The V and J genes are TRBV18 and TRBJ2-3; no clear D gene. V was cut by 2 bases and J by 4 bases, with 7 bases left in between. The CDR3 sequence is 13 residues long. Germline V CDR1 and CDR2: KGHSH, LQKENI. Filled out from reference TRBV18 and TRBJ2-3, the complete variable domain reads NAGVMQNPRHLVRRRGQEARLRCSPMKGHSHVYWYRQLPEEGLKFMVYLQKENIIDESGMPKERFSAEFPKEGPSILRIQQVVRGDSAAYFCASSPNYSDTQYFGPGTRLTVL.